The source of this T cell receptor (beta chain) is a study of blood T cells in healthy people across ages (dated by TCRdb to the mid-2010s). For context, the study as a whole: In model experiments, template switching captured about one uniquely barcoded TCR beta cDNA molecule for every two T cells. The study measured age-related changes in TCR beta repertoire diversity using deep sequencing normalized with unique cDNA molecular identifiers. Donors were grouped into four age groups: young (average roughly 15 years), middle-aged (around 39), aged (about 60) and long-lived (just over 80). Donors of different ages were randomly distributed across sequencing lanes to avoid experimental bias. The study analyzed two additional independent replicas of 1 million unique cDNA reads from the same blood draw for two donors, one aged 18 to 30 and one aged 80 or older.

A word on this clonotype: This clone's antigen is unknown. It may be a read error: a sequence one base away is much more abundant.

The donors were roughly 38 Caucasian individuals from Russia, aged 6 to 90 years, who were systemically healthy. Around 10 milliliters of peripheral blood were collected from each donor into EDTA-treated Vacutainer tubes. Ficoll-Paque density-gradient centrifugation was used to isolate PBMCs, with at least 6 million obtained per sample. Total RNA was extracted from PBMCs with Trizol reagent, with at least 6 micrograms obtained per sample. The percentages of naive CD45RAhigh/CD27high T cells were determined by flow cytometry on a PBMC aliquot from every donor. CDR1 SNHLY and CDR2 FYNNEI were looked up in the germline V gene. Trimming accounts for 5 bases at V and 11 bases at J, while the number of junction bases matched to no gene is 4. The CDR3 spans 12 residues, from the cysteine through the phenylalanine. Solely the CDR3 DNA is kept, with 36 bases framed from the first base. The paper as a whole reports these results and caveats: Donor CMV infection status was unknown, potentially confounding age-related changes in expanded clonotypes. Observed TCR beta diversity per million T cells fell roughly linearly with age, and a significant reduction was already apparent by age roughly 40. The long-lived group showed more naive CD4+ T cells, fewer expanded clones and increased TCR diversity than the aged group, suggesting age selection. Total diversity estimates from one million sequenced T cells were considered lower bounds and underestimates. The percentage of naive T cells measured by flow cytometry correlated strongly with observed TCR beta diversity. Because profiling used bulk unsorted PBMCs, naive and antigen-experienced compartments could not be compared conclusively.

Libraries were prepared through 5' RACE. Sequencing was performed on an Illumina HiSeq 2500. The second PCR ran for about 7 to 11 cycles and used a J-beta primer mix along with a sample-barcoded 5' primer. A unique molecular identifier was introduced onto each TCR beta cDNA molecule by a template-switch 5' adaptor carrying 12 random nucleotides. Each sample yielded at least 2.5 million CDR3-containing paired-end reads. First-strand cDNA synthesis was performed from all RNA using the Mint cDNA synthesis kit, with priming by a TRBC-specific oligonucleotide. Following uracil-DNA glycosylase treatment, all cDNA underwent a first 18-cycle PCR with the universal primers M1SS and BC2_uni_R. The source study handled its data this way. For normalization, 1 million high-quality reads, each with a distinct molecular identifier, were randomly selected from each sample. Instead of being binned into consensus sequences, reads with shared molecular identifiers were discarded. MiTCR, run with a Q25 quality threshold and the strictest error-elimination algorithm, handled CDR3 identification, clonotype clustering and error correction. A nonparametric unseen species model with Euler transformation was used to estimate a lower bound on total TCR beta diversity. In-frame beta chains were kept once TCRdb had trimmed the public reads at Q25 with fastp and called clones with MiXCR. Under each unique CDR3 protein, matching rows form one entry showing the most common genes and DNA. TCRdb, rather than the study authors, made the V and J calls. In this sample the table shows about 680,000 distinct CDR3 sequences, approximately 50% of which occur a single time. The leading ten clones occupy under 35% of the sample.

The specimen sequenced was blood. The sequence derives from a woman aged 55-70 years in good health. Recombination linked TRBV2 to TRBJ2-1; TRBD2 lines up with 9 middle nucleotides. At the DNA level, the sequence is TGTGCCAGCAGTTCACTAGCGGGTAAGCAGTTCTTC. The encoded protein is CASSSLAGKQFF.